The 29 T cell receptor beta chains below come from one sample, sequenced in a study of spatial heterogeneity in lung cancer. The time point was: sample taken at primary tumor resection. The input material, whole RNA from tumor, nontumor lung or frozen PBMC, was sequenced unsorted. One entry per CDR3 protein, called by TCRdb with MiXCR from the 5' RACE reads. The sample contains about 5,400 distinct CDR3 sequences, around a third of which appear only once. The sequencing used PBMCs, collected at surgery. The origin of the receptors is a female donor with early-stage non-small cell lung cancer.

This clonotype showed up just a few times. This beta chain is an off-target read within a library intended for alpha chains, so its frequency means little. The J gene is TRBJ2-7, the V gene TRBV28, with D perhaps TRBD1 or TRBD2 (5 bases each). CDR3 length: 14 residues. Germline V gives CDR1 MDHEN, CDR2 SYDVKM. V lost 2 bases and J 3 bases, leaving 11 bases between the germline ends. The CDR3: CASSLGGSVYEQYF. The CDR3 nucleotides read TGTGCCAGCAGTTTAGGGGGTTCGGTCTACGAGCAGTACTTC. Drawing the rest from reference TRBV28 and TRBJ2-7, the complete variable domain is DVKVTQSSRYLVKRTGEKVFLECVQDMDHENMFWYRQDPGLGLRLIYFSYDVKMKEKGDIPEGYSVSREKKERFSLILESASTNQTSMYLCASSLGGSVYEQYFGPGTRLTVT.

Remarks on this clonotype: The size of this beta chain means little, since it is a stray read in a library made for alpha chains. J is TRBJ2-7 and V is TRBV7-8; weak D call: TRBD2 (5 bases). The germline CDR1 and CDR2 sequences are SGHVS and FQNEAQ. Trimming removed 8 bases from V and 6 bases from J, with 20 bases in between. The CDR3 contains 14 residues. CDR3 bases: TGTGCCAGCGCGCTACCCCTCCTAGCTGGCGAGCAGTACTTC. Residues: CASALPLLAGEQYF. Complete variable domain (other parts from reference TRBV7-8 and TRBJ2-7): GAGVSQSPRYKVAKRGQDVALRCDPISGHVSLFWYQQALGQGPEFLTYFQNEAQLDKSGLPSDRFFAERPEGSVSTLKIQRTQQEDSAVYLCASALPLLAGEQYFGPGTRLTVT.

As to this clonotype: In a library made to pick up alpha chains, this beta chain is a stray read with a size that means little. The chain uses TRBV29-1 and TRBJ2-7; 7 bases agree with TRBD1. The CDR3 length is 16 residues. The trim removed 3 bases at V and 1 base at J, leaving 12 bases unmatched. Looked up from germline, CDR1 is SQVTM and CDR2 is ANQGSEA. CDR3: CSVEGSWTGRSYEQYF. Here the CDR3 DNA reads TGCAGCGTTGAGGGCTCCTGGACAGGACGGTCCTACGAGCAGTACTTC.

Regarding this clonotype: This beta chain is an unintended read in a library built for alpha chains; its size means little. Here the CDR3 DNA reads TGTGCCAGCAGCTTAAGCAGGGATTACGAGCAGTACTTC. Translating gives CASSLSRDYEQYF. This sequence joins TRBV7-9 and TRBJ2-7, with D perhaps matching TRBD1 (5 bases). The CDR3 is 13 amino acids. V lost 2 bases and J 4 bases, leaving 9 bases between the germline ends. CDR1 is SEHNR, CDR2 FQNEAQ, per germline (reference sequence).

Of note for this clonotype: A library made for alpha chains picked up this beta chain off target, so its size means little. This chain uses TRBV2 with TRBJ2-7, with TRBD2 matching 10 bases. V lost 4 bases to trimming and J lost 4 bases; unmatched junction nucleotides: 7. The CDR3 runs to 15 residues. CDR1 is SNHLY and CDR2 is FYNNEI in the germline V gene. CDR3 sequence (DNA): TGTGCCAGCAGTGGTGGACTAGCGGTAGGGTACGAGCAGTACTTC. Protein sequence: CASSGGLAVGYEQYF.

This clonotype was seen only a few times. This beta chain is a stray read from a library made for alpha chains; its abundance is not meaningful. The CDR3 DNA is TGTGCCAGCAGCACTCAGAAACGGGGGCCGCACACAGATACGCAGTATTTT. Residues: CASSTQKRGPHTDTQYF. This chain links TRBV21-1 with TRBJ2-3; the tabulated D call, TRBD1, remains unverified against the DNA. TRBV21-1 is classified as a pseudogene. The CDR3 loop spans 17 amino acids.

In its sample, this clonotype ranks as medium-sized. This beta chain represents an off-target read in a library built for alpha chains; its size is of limited meaning. The chain uses TRBV4-1 and TRBJ2-7; no firm D call. Germline CDR1 is MGHRA and CDR2 is YSYEKL. V lost 0 bases and J lost 3, with 9 bases in between. This CDR3 contains 14 residues. In nucleotides, the CDR3 is TGCGCCAGCAGCCAAGAACGGATGAGCTACGAGCAGTACTTC. Amino acid sequence: CASSQERMSYEQYF.

To note about this clonotype: As an off-target read in a library built for alpha chains, this beta chain has a frequency of little significance. The rearrangement links TRBV9 to TRBJ2-7; 10 bases are a match to TRBD2. Germline loops: CDR1 SGDLS, CDR2 YYNGEE. This CDR3 contains 14 residues. Germline trimming cut 0 bases from V and 6 bases from J; bases unmatched to any gene: 3. The CDR3 reads CASSVGLAGAEQYF. In nucleotides, the CDR3 is TGTGCCAGCAGCGTAGGCCTAGCGGGGGCCGAGCAGTACTTC.

This clonotype was recorded a few times. This beta chain turned up in a library designed for alpha chains; as an off-target read, its abundance says little. The chain carries TRBV7-9 and TRBJ2-5; D is unclear. Germline CDR1 reads SEHNR; CDR2 reads FQNEAQ (reference sequence). This CDR3 spans 13 amino acids. Trimming took 5 bases from V and 3 from J, leaving 10 bases between them. The CDR3 nucleotides read TGTGCCAGCAGCCTCTACATTGAAGAGACCCAGTACTTC. Its translation is CASSLYIEETQYF.

On this clonotype itself: Because the library targeted alpha chains, this beta chain is an off-target read whose size means little. The chain joins TRBV20-1 to TRBJ1-2; D call uncertain. This CDR3 region has 14 residues. Germline V gene data show CDR1 as DFQATT and CDR2 as SNEGSKA (reference sequence). The V gene lost 1 base and the J gene lost 6 bases, with 15 bases spanning the gap. The CDR3 DNA reads as TGCAGTGCTAGAGTCTGGAGGGTGACGGATGGCTACACCTTC. It translates to CSARVWRVTDGYTF.

This clonotype is medium-sized (0.01 to 0.1%) by share. This beta chain slipped into a library made for alpha chains as a stray read, so its size is not meaningful. The chain joins TRBV10-3 to TRBJ2-5; D gene unclear. The CDR3 has 14 amino acids. Germline CDR1 and CDR2: ENHRY and SYGVKD. Trimming took off 3 bases at V and 5 bases at J, with 13 bases between the two ends. CDR3 DNA: TGTGCCATCAGTGATTCGGTGGCCCGGGAGACCCAGTACTTC. Protein: CAISDSVARETQYF.

About this clonotype itself: This beta chain is an off-target read within a library intended for alpha chains, so its frequency means little. The rearrangement joins TRBV10-3 to TRBJ2-6; TRBD2 agrees at 8 bases. The CDR3 has 15 amino acids. J lost 1 base, V lost 7 bases, and 3 bases had no gene match. Germline lookup yields CDR1 ENHRY and CDR2 SYGVKD. The CDR3 DNA reads TGTGCCATCATGAAGCGGGGGTCTGGGGCCAACGTCCTGACTTTC. It codes for CAIMKRGSGANVLTF.

Comments on this clonotype: Within a library made for alpha chains, this beta chain is off target, and its count is uninformative. The J gene is TRBJ2-5, the V gene TRBV28, with 8 nucleotides matching TRBD2. From germline, CDR1 is MDHEN and CDR2 SYDVKM. The CDR3 consists of 15 residues. The V and J ends lost 4 bases and 5 bases, in that order; junction bases with no gene match: 9. CDR3 protein: CASSSRGGPGETQYF. CDR3 nucleotides: TGTGCCAGCAGTTCCCGGGGGGGCCCGGGTGAGACCCAGTACTTC. The variable domain in full, with the rest retrieved from reference TRBV28 and TRBJ2-5, is DVKVTQSSRYLVKRTGEKVFLECVQDMDHENMFWYRQDPGLGLRLIYFSYDVKMKEKGDIPEGYSVSREKKERFSLILESASTNQTSMYLCASSSRGGPGETQYFGPGTRLLVL.

In its sample, this clonotype was seen a few times. This beta chain is off target for a library built for alpha chains, so its abundance means little. The chain is built from TRBV3-1 and TRBJ2-5; the D gene is possibly TRBD2 (5 bases). V was cut by 1 base and J by 3 bases, with 15 bases left in between. The CDR3 spans 16 residues. Germline values: CDR1 LGHDT, CDR2 YNNKEL (reference sequence). The CDR3 region has the DNA TGTGCCAGCAGCCAAGCCTTAGCGAGCCGCGAAGAGACCCAGTACTTC. Encoded protein: CASSQALASREETQYF.

This clonotype is termed medium-sized (0.01 to 0.1%). This beta chain turned up in a library designed for alpha chains; as an off-target read, its abundance says little. J is TRBJ1-1 and V is TRBV6-5; the D is unclear. V was shortened by 2 bases and J by 7 bases, with 8 bases between the two germline ends. From germline, CDR1 is MNHEY and CDR2 SVGAGI. The CDR3 covers 12 residues. As DNA, the CDR3 is TGTGCCAGCAGTTACAGCGGCAGTGAAGCTTTCTTT. Amino acid sequence: CASSYSGSEAFF.

This clonotype is large within its sample. Little can be read into the size of this beta chain, an off-target read in a library designed for alpha chains. The chain employs TRBV3-1 and TRBJ2-7; D perhaps matches TRBD1 (6 bases). There are 15 residues in the CDR3. The ends were cut back, 7 bases at V and 3 bases at J, with 19 bases in the middle. The germline CDR1 and CDR2 sequences are LGHDT and YNNKEL (reference sequence). The CDR3 spells CASKGWAQGIYEQYF. In DNA, the CDR3 is TGTGCCAGCAAGGGATGGGCACAGGGAATCTACGAGCAGTACTTC.

In this sample, this clonotype turned up a few times. Because this beta chain is a stray read in a library intended to capture alpha chains, its abundance should not be given much weight. The CDR3 DNA follows: TGTGCCAGCGGGAGAACAGGGGGCGATACGCAGTATTTT. This translates into CASGRTGGDTQYF. The chain links TRBV9 to TRBJ2-3, with TRBD1 identical over 9 bases. J was trimmed by 6 bases and V by 7 bases; bases with no gene match: 6. CDR1 SGDLS and CDR2 YYNGEE come from the germline V gene. The CDR3 has 13 residues.

Within the sample, this clonotype is large. This beta chain is off target for a library built for alpha chains, so its abundance means little. The chain is built from TRBV20-1 and TRBJ2-7; D is ambiguous. The germline V gene has CDR1 DFQATT and CDR2 SNEGSKA (reference sequence). Deletions cut 5 bases from V and 0 bases from J, with 11 bases between. The CDR3 has 13 residues. DNA of the CDR3: TGCAGTGCTCTACCTCTAGACTCCTACGAGCAGTACTTC. The encoded protein is CSALPLDSYEQYF.

In this sample, this clonotype turned up once. Found in a library prepared for alpha chains, this beta chain is an off-target read, and its abundance has little meaning. This chain uses TRBV23-1 with TRBJ2-1; no clear D gene. TRBV23-1 is designated an ORF whose function remains uncertain. The CDR3 covers 17 residues. Trimming stripped 0 bases from V and 8 bases from J, with 20 bases between. CDR3 in amino acids: CASSQSRNIILADEQFF. The CDR3 region has the DNA TGCGCCAGCAGTCAATCCAGGAACATCATTTTGGCGGATGAGCAGTTCTTC.

On this clonotype: Being off target in a library aimed at alpha chains, this beta chain has a size of little meaning. The chain joins TRBV19 to TRBJ2-4; 8 nucleotides align to TRBD1. The germline V gene has CDR1 LNHDA and CDR2 SQIVND (reference sequence). V trimming: 3 bases; J trimming: 9 bases; junction bases outside the gene matches: 13. This CDR3 comprises 16 residues. Here the CDR3 DNA reads TGTGCCAGTAGTATTTCCCCGGGACAGGCTGGGAGCATTCAGTACTTC. This sequence encodes CASSISPGQAGSIQYF.

Note on this clonotype: The library was built for alpha chains, so this beta chain is an off-target read and its size means little. The rearrangement links TRBV24-1 to TRBJ2-2; D may correspond to TRBD1 or TRBD2 (6 bases each). The germline V and J ends were trimmed by 7 bases and 1 base, with 12 bases remaining between them. The CDR3 covers 15 residues. Germline CDR1 KGHDR, CDR2 SFDVKD. The CDR3 reads CATRRQEGNTGELFF. DNA of the CDR3: TGTGCCACCAGGAGACAGGAGGGGAACACCGGGGAGCTGTTTTTT.

Remarks on this clonotype: Since the library was made to target alpha chains, this beta chain is a stray read and its abundance is not meaningful. V gene TRBV7-3 combines with J gene TRBJ2-2; D uncertain. The CDR3 runs 16 residues. The V gene's germline CDR1 is SGHTA and CDR2 FQGTGA. Trimming removed 3 bases from V and 2 bases from J, with 13 bases in between. CDR3 sequence: CASSLEGLRNTGELFF. DNA for the CDR3: TGTGCCAGCAGCTTGGAAGGATTGCGAAACACCGGGGAGCTGTTTTTT.

With regard to this clonotype: Since the library was made to target alpha chains, this beta chain is a stray read and its abundance is not meaningful. This chain joins TRBV7-9 and TRBJ2-3; the D is unclear. Trimming stripped 4 bases from V and 2 bases from J, with 13 bases between. Germline V lookup: CDR1 SEHNR, CDR2 FQNEAQ (reference sequence). The CDR3 consists of 15 residues. The CDR3: CASSSDSVDTDTQYF. The CDR3 DNA reads TGTGCCAGCAGCTCTGACTCGGTCGACACAGATACGCAGTATTTT.

About this clonotype: Little can be read into the size of this beta chain, an off-target read in a library designed for alpha chains. V and J are TRBV18 and TRBJ2-7, with 8 bases identical to TRBD1. CDR3 length: 14 residues. The J segment lost 2 bases and the V segment lost 3 bases, leaving 3 bases of the junction unmatched. Germline CDR1 KGHSH, CDR2 LQKENI. The CDR3 bases are TGTGCCAGCTCACCCCCGGACAGGGCCTACGAGCAGTACTTC. This encodes CASSPPDRAYEQYF.

Comments on this clonotype: This beta chain turned up in a library designed for alpha chains; as an off-target read, its abundance says little. V is TRBV7-9 and J is TRBJ2-5, with 8 bases lining up with TRBD1. CDR3 length equals 16 residues. CDR1 is SEHNR and CDR2 is FQNEAQ in the germline V gene (reference sequence). V lost 4 bases to trimming and J lost 4 bases; unmatched junction nucleotides: 11. CDR3 protein: CASSSWTGSIVETQYF. CDR3 DNA sequence: TGTGCCAGCAGCTCCTGGACAGGGAGTATTGTAGAGACCCAGTACTTC.

Concerning this clonotype itself: This beta chain is an unintended read in a library built for alpha chains; its size means little. The CDR3 region is CASKALDTQYF. DNA for the CDR3: TGTGCCAGCAAGGCCCTAGATACGCAGTATTTT. The gene calls are TRBV2 and TRBJ2-3; D ambiguous. Germline V gene sequence: CDR1 SNHLY, CDR2 FYNNEI. The CDR3 has 11 amino acids. V dropped 7 bases and J dropped 5 bases, with 7 bases sitting between them.

This clonotype has more than one count but fewer than ten. This beta chain was picked up by a library intended for alpha chains and is off target, so its count carries little meaning. J is TRBJ2-3 and V is TRBV12-3 or TRBV12-4, with TRBD2 identical over 8 bases. The CDR3 sequence is 15 residues long. V lost 9 bases, J lost 5 bases, and 13 bases stayed unmatched. CDR3 sequence: CASSRAAGVGDTQYF. CDR3 nucleotides: TGTGCCAGTTCCCGGGCAGCGGGGGTGGGAGATACGCAGTATTTT.

There are a few counts of this clonotype. With the library built for alpha chains, this beta chain is off target and its frequency is not meaningful. The CDR3 loop reads CASSFLYEQYF. The CDR3 nucleotides read TGTGCCAGCAGCTTCCTCTACGAGCAGTACTTC. This chain joins TRBV11-2 and TRBJ2-7; unclear D gene. Germline lookup yields CDR1 SGHAT and CDR2 FQNNGV. The CDR3 extends over 11 amino acids. With 3 bases removed from V and 3 bases from J, the gap between germline ends came to 3 bases.

About this clonotype: Being off target in a library aimed at alpha chains, this beta chain has a size of little meaning. The chain recombines TRBV28 with TRBJ2-4, with D possibly being TRBD1 (6 bases). Trimming pared 6 bases from V and 1 base from J, leaving 16 bases between. From germline, CDR1 is MDHEN and CDR2 SYDVKM. The CDR3 is 16 residues long. The CDR3 region is CASRLPTGSAKNIQYF. CDR3 nucleotide sequence: TGTGCCAGCAGACTACCTACAGGGAGCGCCAAAAACATTCAGTACTTC.